The clone carrying this T cell receptor beta chain has ten or more counts. The data were obtained in a study of spatial heterogeneity in lung cancer. As for time point: sample taken at primary tumor resection. Sequencing of whole RNA from tumor, nontumor lung or frozen PBMC involved no sorting. TCRdb fed the 5' RACE reads into MiXCR, producing one record per CDR3 protein. The repertoire has about 36,000 distinct CDR3 sequences, less than 5.5% of them found once; the top ten carry under 35%. The CDR3 loop spans 13 amino acids. V dropped 6 bases and J dropped 2; count of bases not matched to a gene: 3. The germline V gene encodes CDR1 DFQATT and CDR2 SNEGSKA (reference sequence).

The chain joins TRBV20-1 to TRBJ2-7; 11 bases align to TRBD2. The receptor was derived from a female donor with early-stage non-small cell lung cancer. The sample consisted of PBMCs, taken at surgery. In nucleotides, the CDR3 is TGCAGTGCCACTAGCGGGAGTGCCTACGAGCAGTACTTC. Its translation: CSATSGSAYEQYF.